Below, 10 T cell receptor beta chains from the same sample are listed, as sequenced in a study of T cell responses to AZD1222 COVID-19 vaccine. Clones were read by immunoSEQ multiplex PCR, and TCRdb kept only the in-frame ones, dropping some. The table includes around 160,000 clones, 90% to 95% detected once. Material: peripheral blood, obtained on day 0 of AZD1222 vaccination. The receptors shown here come from an adult in good health.

This chain uses TRBV4-1 with TRBJ1-5; D uncertain. Germline-derived CDR1 and CDR2 are MGHRA and YSYEKL. This CDR3 has 14 amino acids. V gave up 1 base and J gave up 0 bases, with 4 bases separating them. CDR3: CASSQGNSNQPQHF. CDR3 bases: TGCGCCAGCAGCCAAGGGAATAGCAATCAGCCCCAGCATTTT.

This chain uses TRBV28 with TRBJ2-5, with D perhaps matching TRBD2 (7 bases). CDR1 and CDR2 from the germline V gene are MDHEN and SYDVKM. The CDR3 covers 16 residues. Trimming removed 2 bases at V and 2 bases at J, with 15 bases between. Written as DNA, the CDR3 is TGTGCCAGCAGTTTAGGGAGGGGGGCCAAGCAAGAGACCCAGTACTTC. This codes for CASSLGRGAKQETQYF.

The chain couples TRBV6-2 or TRBV6-3 to TRBJ2-4; D gene unclear. CDR3 length equals 15 residues. With 0 bases removed from V and 4 bases from J, the gap between germline ends came to 10 bases. Germline CDR1 is MNHEY and CDR2 is SVGEGT. The CDR3 DNA is TGTGCCAGCAGTTACTCGATGTCAGAAAAAAACATTCAGTACTTC. Its translation: CASSYSMSEKNIQYF.

In its sample, this clone was seen once. CDR3 residues: CASSHSGYGYTF. CDR3 sequence (DNA): TGTGCCAGCAGTCACAGCGGCTATGGCTACACCTTC. The chain couples TRBV28 to TRBJ1-2; D is undetermined. The CDR3 length is 12 residues. Germline CDR1 reads MDHEN; CDR2 reads SYDVKM. Trimming cost V 5 bases and J 4 bases, with 8 bases left between them.

The chain joins TRBV11-2 to TRBJ2-7, with 8 nucleotides matching TRBD1. V shed 3 bases, J shed 3 bases, and the junction held 1 base outside the gene matches. Germline CDR1 and CDR2: SGHAT and FQNNGV. This CDR3 contains 13 residues. CDR3 in DNA: TGTGCCAGCAGCTTGGACAGGGACTACGAGCAGTACTTC. This encodes CASSLDRDYEQYF.

The gene calls are TRBV13 and TRBJ2-1; no clear D gene. V lost 3 bases and J lost 6, with 6 bases in between. The CDR3 runs to 12 residues. Germline V CDR1 and CDR2: PRHDT, FYEKMQ (reference sequence). The CDR3 DNA reads as TGTGCCAGCAGCTTGAAGGGCAATGAGCAGTTCTTC. Protein: CASSLKGNEQFF.

The chain carries TRBV19 and TRBJ2-7; D gene uncertain. CDR3 size: 14 residues. V was shortened by 2 bases and J by 12 bases, with 20 bases between the two germline ends. CDR1 is LNHDA and CDR2 is SQIVND in the germline V gene (reference sequence). The CDR3 protein is CASSISVKPTRLYF. CDR3 in DNA: TGTGCCAGTAGTATAAGCGTTAAACCCACGAGGCTGTACTTC.

This rearrangement joins TRBV9 to TRBJ1-4; tentative D call: TRBD1 (6 bases). The CDR3 length is 15 residues. Germline V CDR1 and CDR2: SGDLS, YYNGEE. The V end was cut by 0 bases, the J end by 8 bases, with 14 bases between. In nucleotides, the CDR3 is TGTGCCAGCAGCGTAGACGGGACATCGACAGAAAAACTGTTTTTT. Amino acid sequence: CASSVDGTSTEKLFF.

The gene calls are TRBV6-4 and TRBJ2-2; D remains unclear. V gave up 4 bases and J gave up 6 bases, with 24 bases separating them. The germline gives CDR1 MRHNA, CDR2 SNTAGT. The CDR3 covers 18 residues. For the CDR3, the DNA is TGTGCCAGCAGTGTCAAACCTCCATCTTCCTTAGCTGCCGGGGAGCTGTTTTTT. Translating it yields CASSVKPPSSLAAGELFF.

V gene TRBV28 combines with J gene TRBJ2-2; D is possibly TRBD1 (5 bases). V lost 8 bases, J lost 0 bases, and 13 bases lay in between. This CDR3 contains 15 residues. Germline lookup yields CDR1 MDHEN and CDR2 SYDVKM. DNA for the CDR3: TGTGCCAGCCTTACAGGACCTACGAACACCGGGGAGCTGTTTTTT. As protein: CASLTGPTNTGELFF.